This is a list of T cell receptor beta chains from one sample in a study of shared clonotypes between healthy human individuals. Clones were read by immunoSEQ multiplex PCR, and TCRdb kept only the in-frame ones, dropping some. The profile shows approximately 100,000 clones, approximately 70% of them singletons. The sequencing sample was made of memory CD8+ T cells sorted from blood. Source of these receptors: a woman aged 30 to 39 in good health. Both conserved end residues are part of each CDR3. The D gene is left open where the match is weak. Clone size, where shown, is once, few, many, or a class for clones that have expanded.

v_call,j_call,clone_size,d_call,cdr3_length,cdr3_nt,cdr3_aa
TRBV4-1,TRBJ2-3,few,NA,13,TGCGCCAGCAGCCAGATCAACACAGATACGCAGTATTTT,CASSQINTDTQYF
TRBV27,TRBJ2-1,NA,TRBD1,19,TGTGCCAGCAGTTTATCGCCTTCCTGGGACAGGGTTCGCTCCGATGAGCAGTTCTTC,CASSLSPSWDRVRSDEQFF
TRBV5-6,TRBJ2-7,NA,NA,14,TGTGCCAGCAGCTTGCTCGGGGAGGTGGGCGAGCAGTACTTC,CASSLLGEVGEQYF
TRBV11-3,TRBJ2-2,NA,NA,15,TGTGCCAGCAGCCCCGGGACATTCTCCTCCGGGGAGCTGTTTTTT,CASSPGTFSSGELFF
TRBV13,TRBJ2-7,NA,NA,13,TGTGCCAGCAGTGCAGGTTTTGCCTACGAGCAGTACTTC,CASSAGFAYEQYF
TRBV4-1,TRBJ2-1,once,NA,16,TGCGCCAGCAGCCACCAAATGGGGACTCGATACAATGAGCAGTTCTTC,CASSHQMGTRYNEQFF
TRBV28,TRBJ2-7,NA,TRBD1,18,TGTGCCAGCAGTTTCACCCTAATGATGACAGGGCTTCCCTACGAGCAGTACTTC,CASSFTLMMTGLPYEQYF
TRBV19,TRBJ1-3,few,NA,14,TGTGCCAGTACGGGAGGATTCTCTGGAAACACCATATATTTT,CASTGGFSGNTIYF
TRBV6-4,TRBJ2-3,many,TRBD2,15,TGTGCCAGCAGTGTCTTAGCGGGAGCCACAGATACGCAGTATTTT,CASSVLAGATDTQYF
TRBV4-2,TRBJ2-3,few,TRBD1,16,TGTGCCAGCAGCCAAGATTCGGGCAGGGGGCCAGATACGCAGTATTTT,CASSQDSGRGPDTQYF
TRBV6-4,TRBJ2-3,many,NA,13,TGTGCCAGCAGTAGGACTAGCACAGATACGCAGTATTTT,CASSRTSTDTQYF
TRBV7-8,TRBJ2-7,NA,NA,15,TGTGCCAGCAGCTTACATCAGGGGCCCTCCTACGAGCAGTACTTC,CASSLHQGPSYEQYF
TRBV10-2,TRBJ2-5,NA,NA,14,TGCGCCAGCAGTGAGGGGGGGAGGAGGGAGACCCAGTACTTC,CASSEGGRRETQYF
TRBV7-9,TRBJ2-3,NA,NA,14,TGTGCCAGCAGCTTAGTCGGGGACACAGATACGCAGTATTTT,CASSLVGDTDTQYF
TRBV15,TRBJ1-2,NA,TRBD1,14,TGTGCCACCAGCAGACACAGGGGAGACTATGGCTACACCTTC,CATSRHRGDYGYTF
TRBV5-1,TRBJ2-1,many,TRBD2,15,TGCGCCAGCACTCGGCTAGCGGGGGGAGACAATGAGCAGTTCTTC,CASTRLAGGDNEQFF
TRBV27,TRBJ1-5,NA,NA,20,TGTGCCAGCAGTTCCACGGGCGGGACCGCAAGCAAGTATAGCAATCAGCCCCAGCATTTT,CASSSTGGTASKYSNQPQHF
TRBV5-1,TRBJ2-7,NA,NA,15,TGCGCCAGCAGCTTCTTTAGGCCTCATATCTACGAGCAGTACTTC,CASSFFRPHIYEQYF
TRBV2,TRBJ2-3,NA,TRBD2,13,TGTGCCAGCTGCGGGGGGGCGGAAGATACGCAGTATTTT,CASCGGAEDTQYF
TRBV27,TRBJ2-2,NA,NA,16,TGTGCCAGCAGTTTATCTAAGGGGGTGGTCACCGGGGAGCTGTTTTTT,CASSLSKGVVTGELFF